This TCR beta chain was documented in a study of metastatic and nonmetastatic thyroid tumors. Germline V gene sequence: CDR1 MNHNS, CDR2 SASEGT. V was pared by 6 bases and J by 7 bases, with 7 bases of the junction left unmatched. The CDR3 runs to 14 residues. This clone was seen at least ten times. TCRdb recomputed clones from the PCR reads via MiXCR. The data contain some 23,000 clones, roughly 22% of them singletons. Thyroid surgery was preceded by no treatment in any patient. The source is a female donor with papillary thyroid cancer or a benign thyroid nodule (not recorded which). Some clones in this sample may be carry-over from other donors' samples. The sequenced sample was blood. This rearrangement joins TRBV6-1 to TRBJ1-1, with 11 bases aligning to TRBD1. The CDR3 region has the DNA TGTGCCAGCAGCTCCGGGACAGGGGGGCTTGAAGCTTTCTTT. This gives the protein CASSSGTGGLEAFF.